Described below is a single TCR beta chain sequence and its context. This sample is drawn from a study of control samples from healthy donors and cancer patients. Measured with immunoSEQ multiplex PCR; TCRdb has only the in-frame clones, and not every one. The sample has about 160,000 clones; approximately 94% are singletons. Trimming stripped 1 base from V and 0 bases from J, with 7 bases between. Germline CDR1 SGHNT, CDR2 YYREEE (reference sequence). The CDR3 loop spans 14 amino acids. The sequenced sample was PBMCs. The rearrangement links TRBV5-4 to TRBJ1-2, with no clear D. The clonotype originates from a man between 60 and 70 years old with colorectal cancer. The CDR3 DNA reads TGTGCCAGCAGCTTGCAAGGGCCTAACTATGGCTACACCTTC. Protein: CASSLQGPNYGYTF.